These 21 T cell receptor beta chains were all obtained from the same sample, sequenced in a study of regulatory T cells in long-lasting Graves disease. iRepertoire HTBI primers and Arm-PCR of CDR3 regions built TCR beta libraries. TCRdb re-called the multiplex PCR reads through MiXCR, storing one row per CDR3 protein. This repertoire shows 650,000 to 850,000 distinct CDR3 sequences, 30% found once; its top ten account for under 50%. Stated time point: persistent/refractory GD, antithyroid drugs over 5 years with positive TRAb. The TCR library was made from RNA extracted from PBMCs. The sequenced sample was peripheral blood mononuclear cells (PBMCs), obtained when the disease was refractory, from a patient treated with antithyroid drugs. The source is a female donor with Graves disease.

This clonotype has only a few counts. In DNA form, the CDR3 reads TGTGCCAGCAGCCAGACGGTTACGGAGTCTAACTATGGCTACACCTTC. Its translation: CASSQTVTESNYGYTF. This sequence joins TRBV3-1 and TRBJ1-2; no reliable D call. The V end lost 3 bases, the J end lost 0 bases, and 14 bases lay between the germline ends. This CDR3 is 16 amino acids long. Germline CDR1 LGHDT, CDR2 YNNKEL (reference sequence). Full variable domain (missing parts from reference TRBV3-1 and TRBJ1-2): DTAVSQTPKYLVTQMGNDKSIKCEQNLGHDTMYWYKQDSKKFLKIMFSYNNKELIINETVPNRFSPKSPDKAHLNLHINSLELGDSAVYFCASSQTVTESNYGYTFGSGTRLTVV.

The chain recombines TRBV6-2 or TRBV6-3 with TRBJ2-7; TRBD1 aligns across 11 bases. The CDR3 has 15 amino acids. V shed 6 bases, J shed 3 bases, and the junction held 7 bases outside the gene matches. The germline V gene has CDR1 MNHEY and CDR2 SVGEGT. The CDR3 protein is CASRPAGQGVYEQYF. DNA for the CDR3: TGTGCCAGCAGGCCAGCGGGACAGGGGGTCTACGAGCAGTACTTC.

The gene calls are TRBV20-1 and TRBJ1-1; 7 nucleotides agree with TRBD1. This CDR3 has 12 amino acids. Looked up from germline, CDR1 is DFQATT and CDR2 is SNEGSKA (reference sequence). With V trimmed by 6 bases and J by 3 bases, 4 bases remained unmatched. DNA of the CDR3: TGCAGTGCCCCCACAGGGGACACTGAAGCTTTCTTT. Translating it yields CSAPTGDTEAFF.

The chain is built from TRBV28 and TRBJ2-3; D is perhaps TRBD2 (6 bases). The CDR3 extends over 16 amino acids. Germline V gene data show CDR1 as MDHEN and CDR2 as SYDVKM. Trimming removed 6 bases at V and 0 bases at J, with 16 bases between. The CDR3 DNA follows: TGTGCCAGCAGACCATCTGAGCGGGCTAGCACAGATACGCAGTATTTT. It translates to CASRPSERASTDTQYF.

J is TRBJ1-5 and V is TRBV10-2; D is undetermined. The V and J ends lost 0 bases and 3 bases respectively, with 6 bases between them. The CDR3 is made up of 14 amino acids. The V gene's germline CDR1 is WSHSY and CDR2 SAAADI. The CDR3 sequence is CASSESWVNQPQHF. The CDR3 nucleotides are TGCGCCAGCAGTGAGTCTTGGGTCAATCAGCCCCAGCATTTT.

V and J are TRBV12-3 or TRBV12-4 and TRBJ2-1; 11 nucleotides agree with TRBD2. V shed 1 base, J shed 4 bases, and the junction held 6 bases outside the gene matches. CDR3 length equals 17 residues. The chain's CDR3 is CASSLDRGLAVYNEQFF. In DNA form, the CDR3 reads TGTGCCAGCAGTTTAGATAGGGGACTAGCGGTTTACAATGAGCAGTTCTTC.

This clonotype has at least ten counts. The chain carries TRBV10-3 and TRBJ1-5, with 7 bases matching TRBD1. The CDR3 extends over 14 amino acids. The V segment lost 6 bases and the J segment 5 bases; nucleotides outside the gene matches: 7. Germline CDR1 is ENHRY and CDR2 is SYGVKD. DNA of the CDR3: TGTGCCATCAGCCCAGGACAGGCTGATCAGCCCCAGCATTTT. Protein: CAISPGQADQPQHF.

This clonotype was seen a handful of times. The chain has TRBV24-1 and TRBJ1-5; D is undetermined. The CDR3 has 14 residues. Trimming took off 9 bases at V and 0 bases at J, with 11 bases between the two ends. Germline V gives CDR1 KGHDR, CDR2 SFDVKD. The CDR3 DNA reads TGTGCCACCGAGAGGGCCGATAGCAATCAGCCCCAGCATTTT. Translating gives CATERADSNQPQHF.

The CDR3 reads CSASNPPTVPGGVETQYF. CDR3 sequence (DNA): TGCAGTGCTAGTAACCCACCAACGGTGCCAGGGGGCGTGGAGACCCAGTACTTC. The V gene is TRBV20-1, the J gene TRBJ2-5; 8 nucleotides line up with TRBD1. After removal of 3 bases from V and 5 bases from J, the junction contained 20 bases not matched to a gene. CDR3 size: 18 residues. CDR1 and CDR2 (germline): DFQATT, SNEGSKA (reference sequence).

The sample holds a few counts of this clonotype. The chain links TRBV6-1 to TRBJ1-5; no definite D call. This CDR3 is 16 amino acids long. The germline gives CDR1 MNHNS, CDR2 SASEGT. With 7 bases removed from V and 0 bases from J, the gap between germline ends came to 16 bases. CDR3 bases: TGTGCCAGCACTCCTGCGGCGGGCAATAGCAATCAGCCCCAGCATTTT. This translates into CASTPAAGNSNQPQHF.

The rearrangement uses TRBV6-2 or TRBV6-3 and TRBJ2-2, with TRBD2 matching over 12 bases. J was trimmed by 3 bases and V by 6 bases; bases with no gene match: 11. The CDR3 runs 18 residues. CDR1 and CDR2 from the germline V gene are MNHEY and SVGEGT. The CDR3 DNA reads as TGTGCCAGCAGGGCCCCCATGACTAGCGGGAGCTACACCGGGGAGCTGTTTTTT. Protein: CASRAPMTSGSYTGELFF.

This clonotype occurred many times. This chain uses TRBV2 with TRBJ2-5; weak D call: TRBD2 (5 bases). V was cut by 10 bases and J by 5 bases, with 20 bases left in between. CDR3 length: 14 amino acids. CDR1 and CDR2 from the germline V gene are SNHLY and FYNNEI. The CDR3 region has the DNA TGTGCCACACAGCGGTCATCCAGATCGGAGACCCAGTACTTC. Translation gives CATQRSSRSETQYF.

This clonotype has a single count. The chain is built from TRBV19 and TRBJ1-5; unclear D gene. Trimming removed 1 base at V and 0 bases at J, with 7 bases between. Germline V CDR1 and CDR2: LNHDA, SQIVND (reference sequence). CDR3 length: 15 residues. CDR3 in DNA: TGTGCCAGTAGTATAGCTATCAGTAGCAATCAGCCCCAGCATTTT. Encoded protein: CASSIAISSNQPQHF.

In this sample, this clonotype turned up a few times. This chain uses TRBV5-1 with TRBJ2-7, with D possibly being TRBD1 (5 bases). CDR3 length: 15 residues. From germline, CDR1 is SGHRS and CDR2 YFSETQ. V gave up 0 bases and J gave up 3 bases, with 13 bases separating them. CDR3 sequence: CASSLEGSRVYEQYF. The CDR3 coding sequence is TGCGCCAGCAGCTTGGAAGGGTCCAGGGTCTACGAGCAGTACTTC.

This clonotype was found a few times. The rearrangement joins TRBV3-1 to TRBJ1-1, with D perhaps TRBD1 (6 bases). Per the germline V gene, CDR1 is LGHDT and CDR2 is YNNKEL (reference sequence). V lost 2 bases and J lost 0, with 10 bases in between. The CDR3 runs 15 residues. The CDR3 sequence is CASSQRGVMNTEAFF. The CDR3 DNA sequence: TGTGCCAGCAGCCAAAGGGGGGTCATGAACACTGAAGCTTTCTTT.

The rearrangement joins TRBV5-1 to TRBJ1-1; D is unresolved. The CDR3 has 16 amino acids. Germline V CDR1 and CDR2: SGHRS, YFSETQ. Trimming stripped 0 bases from V and 0 bases from J, with 12 bases between. CDR3 bases: TGCGCCAGCAGCTTGGCGGGATCATCCATGAACACTGAAGCTTTCTTT. Translated: CASSLAGSSMNTEAFF.

V usage is TRBV28 and J usage is TRBJ2-7; D call uncertain. The CDR3 contains 15 residues. Germline lookup yields CDR1 MDHEN and CDR2 SYDVKM. The germline V and J ends were trimmed by 6 bases and 2 bases, with 17 bases remaining between them. CDR3 in amino acids: CASSIRSGATYEQYF. CDR3 nucleotides: TGTGCCAGCAGCATACGATCAGGAGCTACCTACGAGCAGTACTTC. The full variable domain, with the rest looked up from reference TRBV28 and TRBJ2-7, is DVKVTQSSRYLVKRTGEKVFLECVQDMDHENMFWYRQDPGLGLRLIYFSYDVKMKEKGDIPEGYSVSREKKERFSLILESASTNQTSMYLCASSIRSGATYEQYFGPGTRLTVT.

The V gene is TRBV7-9, the J gene TRBJ2-7; D is perhaps TRBD1 or TRBD2 (5 bases each). Trimming removed 5 bases at V and 3 bases at J, with 11 bases between. The germline CDR1 and CDR2 sequences are SEHNR and FQNEAQ (reference sequence). The CDR3 covers 13 residues. CDR3 sequence: CASSPTRGYEQYF. Here the CDR3 DNA reads TGTGCCAGCAGCCCAACGAGGGGCTACGAGCAGTACTTC.

The chain couples TRBV2 to TRBJ1-4; D is possibly TRBD1 (6 bases). V lost 6 bases and J 3 bases, leaving 14 bases between the germline ends. Germline-derived CDR1 and CDR2 are SNHLY and FYNNEI. The CDR3 contains 15 residues. CDR3 nucleotides: TGTGCCAGCAGGACAGGACAGTTCCCTAATGAAAAACTGTTTTTT. Its translation: CASRTGQFPNEKLFF.

This clonotype was seen many times. V and J are TRBV28 and TRBJ1-6; 8 bases agree with TRBD1. CDR1 is MDHEN, CDR2 SYDVKM, per germline. The V and J ends lost 9 bases and 7 bases, in that order; junction bases with no gene match: 11. The CDR3 runs to 15 residues. CDR3 DNA sequence: TGTGCCAGTCGGACAGGGAGTTTCAGGAATTCACCCCTCCACTTT. Encoded protein: CASRTGSFRNSPLHF.

Many counts were recorded for this clonotype. CDR3 amino acids: CASSISSGDYEQYF. CDR3 in DNA: TGTGCCAGCAGTATAAGTAGCGGAGATTACGAGCAGTACTTC. The gene calls are TRBV11-2 and TRBJ2-7; D might be TRBD2 (6 bases). Germline V gives CDR1 SGHAT, CDR2 FQNNGV. The CDR3 is made up of 14 amino acids. V lost 6 bases to trimming and J lost 4 bases, with 16 bases between them.